One and the same sample provided the 4 T cell receptor beta chains below, sequenced in a study of shared clonotypes between healthy human individuals. Profiled with immunoSEQ multiplex PCR; TCRdb holds only in-frame clones, not every one. Seen here are around 510,000 clones, 90% to 96% observed once, and the top ten hold 0.064%. The sequencing sample was made of naive CD4+ T cells sorted from blood. The subset: CD45RA+ positively selected. All receptors come from a woman in her twenties or thirties in good health.

The chain employs TRBV10-3 and TRBJ2-7; D might be TRBD1 or TRBD2, each matching 5 bases. The V end lost 5 bases, the J end lost 5 bases, and 19 bases lay between the germline ends. Germline V gene data show CDR1 as ENHRY and CDR2 as SYGVKD. The CDR3 loop spans 15 amino acids. The CDR3 reads CAISLTRQPPNEQYF. CDR3 DNA sequence: TGTGCCATCAGTCTCACTAGACAGCCCCCCAACGAGCAGTACTTC.

The CDR3 region has the DNA TGTGCCAGCAGCTCGACTAGCGGGAGAATATATGAGCAGTTCTTC. It translates to CASSSTSGRIYEQFF. The chain carries TRBV7-9 and TRBJ2-1; 12 bases align to TRBD2. This CDR3 spans 15 amino acids. V lost 4 bases, J lost 8 bases, and 6 bases stayed unmatched. Germline V gives CDR1 SEHNR, CDR2 FQNEAQ (reference sequence).

This sequence joins TRBV10-1 and TRBJ2-6; D remains ambiguous. This CDR3 region has 14 residues. V was pared by 4 bases and J by 0 bases, with 4 bases between. The germline V gene has CDR1 WNHNN and CDR2 SYGVQD (reference sequence). The CDR3, as DNA: TGCGCCAGCAGTGCTGGCTCTGGGGCCAACGTCCTGACTTTC. As protein: CASSAGSGANVLTF.

The V gene is TRBV5-4, the J gene TRBJ1-1; the D is unclear. V was trimmed by 4 bases and J by 2 bases, leaving 9 bases between them. From germline, CDR1 is SGHNT and CDR2 YYREEE (reference sequence). The CDR3 runs 13 residues. The CDR3 bases are TGTGCCAGCAGCCCATTTTCCAACACTGAAGCTTTCTTT. This encodes CASSPFSNTEAFF.